The source of this TCR beta chain is a study of radiation and T cells in renal cell carcinoma. The method was immunoSEQ multiplex PCR; TCRdb's version includes in-frame clones alone and lacks a portion of them. The sample shows more than 95,000 clones, approximately 80% of them seen only once. Regarding time point: baseline pretreatment blood. Treatment specified: 15 Gy SBRT to primary tumor, nephrectomy 4 weeks later. J was trimmed by 0 bases and V by 5 bases; bases with no gene match: 6. Germline V CDR1 and CDR2: LNHDA, SQIVND (reference sequence). CDR3 length: 16 residues. This chain joins TRBV19 and TRBJ2-3; 9 bases are a match to TRBD1. This TCR was recovered from a woman aged 60-70 years with renal cell carcinoma. This sample comprised blood, obtained from a patient whose treatment included radiotherapy and nephrectomy. In DNA, the CDR3 is TGTGCCAGTAGTCCCGGACAGGGGATGAGCACAGATACGCAGTATTTT. This sequence encodes CASSPGQGMSTDTQYF.